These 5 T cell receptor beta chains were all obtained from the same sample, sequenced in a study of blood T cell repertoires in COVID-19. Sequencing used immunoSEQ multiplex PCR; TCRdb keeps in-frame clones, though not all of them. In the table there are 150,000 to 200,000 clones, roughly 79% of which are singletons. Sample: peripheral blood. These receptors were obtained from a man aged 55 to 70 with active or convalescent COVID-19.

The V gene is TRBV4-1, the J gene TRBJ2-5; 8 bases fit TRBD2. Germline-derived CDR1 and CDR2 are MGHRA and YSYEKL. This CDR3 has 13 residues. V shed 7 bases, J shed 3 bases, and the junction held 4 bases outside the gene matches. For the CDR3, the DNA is TGCGCCAGCACAGCGGGAGAGGAAGAGACCCAGTACTTC. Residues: CASTAGEEETQYF.

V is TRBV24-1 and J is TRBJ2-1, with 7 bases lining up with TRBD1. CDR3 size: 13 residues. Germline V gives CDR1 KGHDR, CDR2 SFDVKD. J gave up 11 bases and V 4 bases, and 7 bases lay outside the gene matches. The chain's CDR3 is CATSDLGTEQQFF. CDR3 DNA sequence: TGTGCCACCAGTGACCTGGGGACAGAACAGCAGTTCTTC.

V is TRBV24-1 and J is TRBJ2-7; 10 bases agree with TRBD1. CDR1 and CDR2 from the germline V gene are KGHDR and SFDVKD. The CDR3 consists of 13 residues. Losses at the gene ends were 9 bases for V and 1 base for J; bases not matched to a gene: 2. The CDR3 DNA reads TGTGCCACCGGACAGGGGGGATCCTACGAGCAGTACTTC. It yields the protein CATGQGGSYEQYF.

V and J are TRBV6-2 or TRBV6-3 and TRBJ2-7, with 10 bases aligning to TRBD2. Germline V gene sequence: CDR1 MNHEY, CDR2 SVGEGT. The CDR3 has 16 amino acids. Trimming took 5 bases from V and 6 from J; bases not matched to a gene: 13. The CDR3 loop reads CASSLAGAVKLGEQYF. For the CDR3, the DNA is TGTGCCAGCAGTCTAGCGGGGGCCGTGAAGCTGGGCGAGCAGTACTTC.

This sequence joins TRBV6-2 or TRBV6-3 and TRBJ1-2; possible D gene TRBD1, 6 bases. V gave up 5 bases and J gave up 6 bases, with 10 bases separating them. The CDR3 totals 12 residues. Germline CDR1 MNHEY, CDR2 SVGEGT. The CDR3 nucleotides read TGTGCCAGCAGTAGGCCAGGGGATGGCTACACCTTC. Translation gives CASSRPGDGYTF.